Below are 10 T cell receptor beta chains sequenced from a single sample in a study of blood T cell repertoires in COVID-19. The protocol was immunoSEQ multiplex PCR, while the TCRdb copy is restricted to in-frame clones and leaves out a portion. The sample lists about 170,000 clones, less than 90% occurring once. The sample comprised peripheral blood. All receptors derive from a woman in her seventies with COVID-19, enrolled during active disease.

The gene calls are TRBV6-4 and TRBJ1-1; D uncertain. V lost 2 bases to trimming and J lost 0 bases, with 10 bases between them. This CDR3 is 15 amino acids long. Germline V gene lookup returns CDR1 MRHNA and CDR2 SNTAGT. CDR3 amino acids: CASSDEGGLNTEAFF. In DNA form, the CDR3 reads TGTGCCAGCAGTGACGAAGGAGGCCTGAACACTGAAGCTTTCTTT.

The chain carries TRBV11-3 and TRBJ2-2; tentative D call: TRBD1 (5 bases). Trimming left V 5 bases short and J 0 bases short, with 19 bases between. The CDR3 has 18 amino acids. CDR1 SGHNT and CDR2 YENEEA come from the germline V gene. The CDR3 nucleotides read TGTGCCAGCAGCCCCAGTTTGTCGCAGGGTTCGAACACCGGGGAGCTGTTTTTT. This encodes CASSPSLSQGSNTGELFF.

This clone was seen more than once but under ten times. The chain combines TRBV7-2 with TRBJ2-1; TRBD2 might be the D (6 bases). The germline gives CDR1 SGHTA, CDR2 FQGNSA. The CDR3 totals 14 residues. V shed 1 base and J shed 6 bases, with 10 bases lying between them. The CDR3 is CASSLGRRGNEQFF. The DNA for the CDR3 is TGTGCCAGCAGCTTAGGAAGGAGGGGCAATGAGCAGTTCTTC.

This rearrangement joins TRBV27 to TRBJ2-7; 11 positions match TRBD2. CDR1 is MNHEY, CDR2 SMNVEV, per germline (reference sequence). Germline trimming cut 3 bases from V and 8 bases from J; bases unmatched to any gene: 9. The CDR3 consists of 15 residues. The CDR3 sequence: CASSFRGLAVAQQYF. The CDR3 DNA reads TGTGCCAGCAGTTTCAGGGGACTAGCGGTTGCTCAGCAGTACTTC.

This rearrangement joins TRBV27 to TRBJ2-1; D perhaps matches TRBD1 (6 bases). Trimming left V 5 bases short and J 10 bases short, with 15 bases between. Germline-derived CDR1 and CDR2 are MNHEY and SMNVEV (reference sequence). The CDR3 is 13 residues long. CDR3 nucleotides: TGTGCCAGCAGTCCGGGATCAGGGGTCGAGCAGTTCTTC. It encodes CASSPGSGVEQFF.

This clone was observed a few times. The chain carries TRBV30 and TRBJ1-1; TRBD1 is a possible D gene (6 bases). The CDR3 has 15 residues. The germline V gene has CDR1 GTSNPN and CDR2 SVGIG (reference sequence). Trimming took 7 bases from V and 4 from J, leaving 22 bases between them. The CDR3 loop reads CASANTGRRSTEAFF. As DNA, the CDR3 is TGTGCCTCCGCCAATACAGGGCGCAGGAGCACTGAAGCTTTCTTT.

The V call is TRBV13, the J call TRBJ2-3, with D possibly being TRBD1 (6 bases). V gave up 8 bases and J gave up 2 bases, with 11 bases separating them. The CDR3 totals 13 residues. Germline V lookup: CDR1 PRHDT, CDR2 FYEKMQ (reference sequence). As DNA, the CDR3 is TGTGCCAGCGGGGGCAGCCTCACAGATACGCAGTATTTT. Translation gives CASGGSLTDTQYF. The full variable domain, with the rest looked up from reference TRBV13 and TRBJ2-3, is AAGVIQSPRHLIKEKRETATLKCYPIPRHDTVYWYQQGPGQDPQFLISFYEKMQSDKGSIPDRFSAQQFSDYHSELNMSSLELGDSALYFCASGGSLTDTQYFGPGTRLTVL.

V usage is TRBV9 and J usage is TRBJ2-1; 8 nucleotides line up with TRBD2. The germline V gene has CDR1 SGDLS and CDR2 YYNGEE. There are 14 residues in the CDR3. The J segment lost 6 bases and the V segment lost 1 base, leaving 3 bases of the junction unmatched. The CDR3 spells CASSVLAGTNEQFF. CDR3 in DNA: TGTGCCAGCAGCGTACTAGCGGGTACCAATGAGCAGTTCTTC. The full variable domain, in which reference TRBV9 and TRBJ2-1 provide the parts outside the CDR3, is DSGVTQTPKHLITATGQRVTLRCSPRSGDLSVYWYQQSLDQGLQFLIQYYNGEERAKGNILERFSAQQFPDLHSELNLSSLELGDSALYFCASSVLAGTNEQFFGPGTRLTVL.

The V gene is TRBV19, the J gene TRBJ1-2; 8 bases match TRBD1. Looked up from germline, CDR1 is LNHDA and CDR2 is SQIVND (reference sequence). This CDR3 has 15 residues. The V and J ends lost 7 bases and 8 bases, in that order; junction bases with no gene match: 15. The CDR3 sequence is CASTPPRYRGIGYTF. The CDR3 DNA reads TGTGCCAGTACCCCCCCAAGGTACAGGGGGATCGGCTACACCTTC. The full variable domain, in which reference TRBV19 and TRBJ1-2 provide the parts outside the CDR3, is DGGITQSPKYLFRKEGQNVTLSCEQNLNHDAMYWYRQDPGQGLRLIYYSQIVNDFQKGDIAEGYSVSREKKESFPLTVTSAQKNPTAFYLCASTPPRYRGIGYTFGSGTRLTVV.

This chain uses TRBV5-1 with TRBJ2-3, with 11 bases that match TRBD2. V gave up 0 bases and J gave up 3 bases; unmatched junction bases: 9. The CDR3 sequence is 18 residues long. Germline-derived CDR1 and CDR2 are SGHRS and YFSETQ. CDR3 sequence (DNA): TGCGCCAGCAGCTTGGCCCAACTAGCGGGAGAAATTACAGATACGCAGTATTTT. This sequence encodes CASSLAQLAGEITDTQYF.